The text below deals with one T cell receptor beta chain. In germline, CDR1 is SGHAT, CDR2 FQNNGV. CDR3 length equals 14 residues. Trimming removed 4 bases at V and 4 bases at J, with 13 bases between. Data came from immunoSEQ multiplex PCR; TCRdb stores just in-frame clones and leaves some out. This sample has fewer than 20,000 clones, with 83% found just once. The data were taken from a study of sequential checkpoint blockade in melanoma. Study details: After both sequences, patients received maintenance nivolumab.

Treatment noted: randomized to nivolumab then ipilimumab (arm A) or the reverse (arm B). No patient had prior DNA-damaging chemotherapy. Sorted cells were live CD3+CD8+, lacking CD19 and CD56, from PBMCs. This material consisted of CD8+ T cells sorted from blood (inferred from file names), taken from a patient given nivolumab and ipilimumab in sequence. V is TRBV11-2 and J is TRBJ1-2; D gene unclear. The receptor's source is a human donor with melanoma. The CDR3, as DNA: TGTGCCAGCAGCTCCCATCTAACCGGCTATGGCTACACCTTC. Protein sequence: CASSSHLTGYGYTF.